The clone carrying this T cell receptor beta chain was detected a few times. This entry comes from a study of sequential checkpoint blockade in melanoma. The data were produced by immunoSEQ multiplex PCR, yet TCRdb's version contains in-frame clones alone and is incomplete. The sample carries under 2,500 clones, 20% to 30% recorded once. Documented treatment: randomized to nivolumab then ipilimumab (arm A) or the reverse (arm B). CDR3 length: 16 amino acids. Germline CDR1 reads MNHGY; CDR2 reads SAAAGT. V lost 6 bases and J lost 3; bases outside the gene matches: 13. This specimen was tumor tissue (inferred from file names), taken from a patient given nivolumab and ipilimumab in sequence. The genes are TRBV6-8 and TRBJ2-5, with 7 positions matching TRBD2. This sequence was found in a human donor with melanoma. DNA of the CDR3: TGTGCCAGCAGCTTTGCCGGGAGGAGGGTGGAAGAGACCCAGTACTTC. It is translated as CASSFAGRRVEETQYF.